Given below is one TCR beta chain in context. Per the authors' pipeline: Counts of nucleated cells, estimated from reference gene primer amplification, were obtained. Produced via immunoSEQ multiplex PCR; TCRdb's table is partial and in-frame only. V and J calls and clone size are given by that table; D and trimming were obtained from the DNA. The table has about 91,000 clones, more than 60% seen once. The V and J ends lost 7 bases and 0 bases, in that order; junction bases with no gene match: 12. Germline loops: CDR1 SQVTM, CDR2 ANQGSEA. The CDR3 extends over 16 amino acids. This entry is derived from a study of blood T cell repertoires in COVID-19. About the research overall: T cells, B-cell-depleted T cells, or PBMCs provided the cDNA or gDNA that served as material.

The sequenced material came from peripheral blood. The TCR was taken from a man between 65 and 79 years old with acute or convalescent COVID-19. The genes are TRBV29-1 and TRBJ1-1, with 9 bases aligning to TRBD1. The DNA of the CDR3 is TGCAGCGCAGGGGGTGGACAGGGGCTTTTGAACACTGAAGCTTTCTTT. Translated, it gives CSAGGGQGLLNTEAFF.